Listed here are 26 T cell receptor beta chains from one sample, sequenced in a study of post-analysis software for immune sequencing data. Study results and caveats: There were five or six TRBV segments more frequent in patients than controls, and TRBV5-6, TRBV5-1 and TRBV20-1 were among them.

The TCR beta cDNA libraries contained unique molecular identifiers. TCRdb analysed the PCR reads with MiXCR anew, one entry per CDR3 protein. The repertoire consists of roughly 540,000 distinct CDR3 sequences, with roughly 34% occurring once and the leading ten covering 5% to 6%. These receptors have no identified antigens. The specimen was blood. The origin of the receptors is a girl under 18 with multiple sclerosis.

This clonotype was recorded many times. The chain uses TRBV12-3 or TRBV12-4 and TRBJ1-2, with D unclear. The germline V and J ends were trimmed by 5 bases and 2 bases, with 3 bases remaining between them. The CDR3 spans 11 residues. CDR3 residues: CASSPNYGYTF. The CDR3 bases are TGTGCCAGCAGTCCAAACTATGGCTACACCTTC.

V usage is TRBV27 and J usage is TRBJ2-7; TRBD1 agrees at 7 bases. This CDR3 contains 14 residues. The trim removed 4 bases at V and 2 bases at J, leaving 5 bases unmatched. Germline V gives CDR1 MNHEY, CDR2 SMNVEV (reference sequence). The CDR3 region has the DNA TGTGCCAGCAGTTCCCGCGACAGGGCCTACGAGCAGTACTTC. Translation gives CASSSRDRAYEQYF.

DNA for the CDR3: TGTGCCAGCATCCAGACGGACAGGGGGAACTATGGCTACACCTTC. Translation: CASIQTDRGNYGYTF. The rearrangement uses TRBV7-9 and TRBJ1-2; TRBD1 matches 10 bases. The V gene's germline CDR1 is SEHNR and CDR2 FQNEAQ (reference sequence). Trimming took 7 bases from V and 2 from J; bases not matched to a gene: 7. This CDR3 spans 15 amino acids.

In its sample, this clonotype was seen a few times. The rearrangement links TRBV29-1 to TRBJ2-1; the D is unclear. The V gene's germline CDR1 is SQVTM and CDR2 ANQGSEA. V was shortened by 4 bases and J by 8 bases, with 6 bases between the two germline ends. The CDR3 consists of 10 residues. CDR3 sequence: CSVGVYEQFF. In DNA form, the CDR3 reads TGCAGCGTTGGAGTTTATGAGCAGTTCTTC.

This clonotype appeared many times. This rearrangement joins TRBV5-6 to TRBJ2-7; TRBD2 aligns across 15 bases. Germline CDR1 is SGHDT and CDR2 is YYEEEE. Unmatched junction bases numbered 2, after V lost 4 bases and J lost 3 bases. The CDR3 spans 15 residues. Here the CDR3 DNA reads TGTGCCAGCAGCGTGGGACTAGCGGGGGGCTACGAGCAGTACTTC. This sequence encodes CASSVGLAGGYEQYF.

The chain has TRBV24-1 and TRBJ2-7; 7 bases match TRBD1. This CDR3 has 15 residues. CDR1 KGHDR and CDR2 SFDVKD come from the germline V gene. After removal of 12 bases from V and 0 bases from J, the junction contained 13 bases not matched to a gene. CDR3 nucleotide sequence: TGTGCCCTCCCAACCTTACAGGGGAGCTCCTACGAGCAGTACTTC. Translated: CALPTLQGSSYEQYF.

This clonotype was detected only a few times. The chain uses TRBV15 and TRBJ2-7; 10 nucleotides agree with TRBD1. The CDR3 extends over 16 amino acids. From germline, CDR1 is LNHNV and CDR2 YYDKDF (reference sequence). The trim removed 2 bases at V and 2 bases at J, leaving 6 bases unmatched. CDR3 in DNA: TGTGCCACCAGCAGAAGAACCGGGACAGGGGCCTACGAGCAGTACTTC. As protein: CATSRRTGTGAYEQYF.

About this clonotype: A junction end diverges from the germline sequence, so it may reflect a read error. The V call is TRBV7-3, the J call TRBJ2-1, with D unresolved. The CDR3 runs 13 residues. CDR1 is SGHTA and CDR2 is FQGTGA in the germline V gene. The CDR3 loop is CASSPQGYNEQFF. Here the CDR3 DNA reads TGTGCTAGCAGCCCTCAAGGCTACAATGAGCAGTTCTTC.

The CDR3 loop reads CSARGLTGNGNYGYTF. In DNA form, the CDR3 reads TGCAGTGCTAGAGGGTTAACAGGGAACGGTAACTATGGCTACACCTTC. This sequence joins TRBV20-1 and TRBJ1-2, with D perhaps matching TRBD1 (6 bases). V lost 1 base to trimming and J lost 1 base, with 16 bases between them. Germline lookup yields CDR1 DFQATT and CDR2 SNEGSKA (reference sequence). The CDR3 loop spans 16 amino acids.

J is TRBJ2-3 and V is TRBV12-3 or TRBV12-4; the match to TRBD1 covers 7 bases. After removal of 5 bases from V and 4 bases from J, the junction contained 9 bases not matched to a gene. The CDR3 is made up of 15 amino acids. The CDR3 here is CASSPEGAGADTQYF. The CDR3 DNA sequence: TGTGCCAGCAGTCCCGAGGGGGCAGGCGCAGATACGCAGTATTTT.

This clonotype was observed a few times. V usage is TRBV5-1 and J usage is TRBJ1-4, with TRBD1 matching over 9 bases. Unmatched junction bases numbered 7, after V lost 3 bases and J lost 7 bases. This CDR3 is 15 amino acids long. Germline values: CDR1 SGHRS, CDR2 YFSETQ. CDR3 bases: TGCGCCAGCAGCTCTGGGGACAGGGTGGGTGAAAAACTGTTTTTT. Translated: CASSSGDRVGEKLFF.

The V gene is TRBV20-1, the J gene TRBJ2-2, with D tentatively TRBD1 or TRBD2 (5 bases each). In germline, CDR1 is DFQATT, CDR2 SNEGSKA (reference sequence). Trimming took off 6 bases at V and 1 base at J, with 15 bases between the two ends. The CDR3 loop spans 15 amino acids. CDR3 sequence reads: CSAQDGAKNTGELFF. DNA for the CDR3: TGCAGTGCCCAGGACGGGGCGAAGAACACCGGGGAGCTGTTTTTT.

V usage is TRBV11-1 and J usage is TRBJ1-1; possibly TRBD1 for D (6 bases). CDR1 and CDR2 from the germline V gene are SGHAT and FQDESV (reference sequence). Trimming removed 7 bases at V and 4 bases at J, with 46 bases between. The CDR3 loop spans 24 amino acids. CDR3 region: CASIPRIPLALGRPRGISFTEAFF. As DNA, the CDR3 is TGTGCCAGCATCCCGCGAATTCCTCTTGCCCTAGGGAGACCTAGGGGGATCTCTTTCACTGAAGCTTTCTTT.

This clonotype was counted a single time. This rearrangement joins TRBV28 to TRBJ1-3, with TRBD1 matching over 7 bases. Germline V gene data show CDR1 as MDHEN and CDR2 as SYDVKM. The CDR3 is 20 residues long. V was clipped by 4 bases and J by 0 bases; unmatched bases: 18. The DNA of the CDR3 is TGTGCCAGCAGTTGGGGGGTTCCCCACAGGGGCCGTTACTCTGGAAACACCATATATTTT. It specifies CASSWGVPHRGRYSGNTIYF.

The chain couples TRBV28 to TRBJ2-1, with 16 bases that match TRBD2. Germline V gene sequence: CDR1 MDHEN, CDR2 SYDVKM. The CDR3 length is 21 residues. The ends lost 2 bases at V and 3 bases at J; junction bases unmatched: 13. The CDR3 region is CASSLLSLGLAGGPFYNEQFF. CDR3 bases: TGTGCCAGCAGTTTACTTTCGTTGGGACTAGCGGGGGGGCCCTTCTACAATGAGCAGTTCTTC.

This clonotype showed up just a few times. The chain employs TRBV12-3 or TRBV12-4 and TRBJ2-1; 10 bases map to TRBD2. The V gene end was trimmed by 10 bases and the J gene end by 4 bases; junction bases not matched to a gene: 4. The CDR3 totals 13 residues. The CDR3 coding sequence is TGTGCCATCCGGACTAGCGGTTACAATGAGCAGTTCTTC. Its translation is CAIRTSGYNEQFF.

The chain couples TRBV12-3 or TRBV12-4 to TRBJ1-2; 7 bases align to TRBD1. After removal of 5 bases from V and 5 bases from J, the junction contained 11 bases not matched to a gene. This CDR3 spans 15 amino acids. In nucleotides, the CDR3 is TGTGCCAGCAGTCTAAGTGCCGGGACAGCTTATGGCTACACCTTC. Translation gives CASSLSAGTAYGYTF.

The chain combines TRBV20-1 with TRBJ1-5; D gene ambiguous. The CDR3 has 17 residues. Germline-derived CDR1 and CDR2 are DFQATT and SNEGSKA (reference sequence). V was shortened by 0 bases and J by 0 bases, with 15 bases between the two germline ends. CDR3 bases: TGCAGTGCTAGAGATTTATACCCAGAGCTTAGCAATCAGCCCCAGCATTTT. Amino acid sequence: CSARDLYPELSNQPQHF.

J is TRBJ2-7 and V is TRBV5-1; D is unresolved. Germline V gives CDR1 SGHRS, CDR2 YFSETQ. The CDR3 is 16 residues long. Trimming left V 0 bases short and J 0 bases short, with 13 bases between. DNA for the CDR3: TGCGCCAGCAGCTTGGGGCACGAAATGAGCTCCTACGAGCAGTACTTC. This encodes CASSLGHEMSSYEQYF.

The CDR3 region has the DNA TGCAGTGCTGCGTCTCGCGCCTACGAGCAGTACTTC. Encoded protein: CSAASRAYEQYF. V is TRBV20-1 and J is TRBJ2-7, with D unclear. The germline V gene encodes CDR1 DFQATT and CDR2 SNEGSKA (reference sequence). This CDR3 comprises 12 residues. V lost 5 bases to trimming and J lost 2 bases, with 10 bases between them.

V and J are TRBV18 and TRBJ2-7; D gene uncertain. Per germline, CDR1 KGHSH and CDR2 LQKENI. V was trimmed by 3 bases and J by 1 base, leaving 7 bases between them. The length of the CDR3 is 13 residues. CDR3 sequence: CASSPTDSYEQYF. CDR3 sequence (DNA): TGTGCCAGCTCACCGACGGATTCCTACGAGCAGTACTTC. Drawing the rest from reference TRBV18 and TRBJ2-7, the complete variable domain is NAGVMQNPRHLVRRRGQEARLRCSPMKGHSHVYWYRQLPEEGLKFMVYLQKENIIDESGMPKERFSAEFPKEGPSILRIQQVVRGDSAAYFCASSPTDSYEQYFGPGTRLTVT.

The chain links TRBV27 to TRBJ2-4; perhaps D is TRBD1 or TRBD2 (5 bases each). TRBJ2-7 matches the DNA end more closely, so the J call is doubtful. The CDR3 has 14 amino acids. In germline, CDR1 is MNHEY, CDR2 SMNVEV (reference sequence). In DNA, the CDR3 is TGTGCCAGCAGTTTATACCTGAGGGGCTACGAGCAGTACTTC. Protein sequence: CASSLYLRGYEQYF.

The chain couples TRBV10-3 to TRBJ1-2; weak D call: TRBD1 (6 bases). Germline V CDR1 and CDR2: ENHRY, SYGVKD. Trimming left V 11 bases short and J 8 bases short, with 18 bases between. This CDR3 has 12 residues. The CDR3 DNA follows: TGTGCCCTAGGGACCAGGGGAGAGGGCTACACCTTC. This encodes CALGTRGEGYTF.

The genes are TRBV2 and TRBJ2-1; TRBD2 agrees at 7 bases. The junction had 11 bases not matched to a gene; V was cut back by 7 bases and J by 8 bases. Germline V gives CDR1 SNHLY, CDR2 FYNNEI. CDR3 length equals 14 residues. In DNA, the CDR3 is TGTGCCAGCAAGGTTCAACTAGCGATAGATGAGCAGTTCTTC. Encoded protein: CASKVQLAIDEQFF.

CDR3 sequence (DNA): TGTGCCAGCAGACCACTAGCGGGGGGGCTAGAGACCCAGTACTTC. Translation: CASRPLAGGLETQYF. The chain joins TRBV6-5 to TRBJ2-5, with TRBD2 identical over 13 bases. In germline, CDR1 is MNHEY, CDR2 SVGAGI. The CDR3 is made up of 15 amino acids. J gave up 4 bases and V 6 bases, and 5 bases lay outside the gene matches.

The chain carries TRBV6-2 or TRBV6-3 and TRBJ1-5, with unresolved D. This CDR3 is built from 16 residues. V shed 5 bases and J shed 3 bases, with 17 bases lying between them. Germline values: CDR1 MNHEY, CDR2 SVGEGT. The CDR3: CASSALLARFNQPQHF. In DNA, the CDR3 is TGTGCCAGCAGTGCCCTACTCGCCAGGTTCAATCAGCCCCAGCATTTT.